This note documents a single T cell receptor beta chain sequence. These data come from a study of Ad26.COV2.S vaccination and SARS-CoV-2 variants. Across the whole study: Into the muscle, Ad26.COV2.S was dosed once or twice, 56 days apart.

Treatment here: roughly 18 received Ad26.COV2.S at low or high dose, single or two shots; 5 received placebo; per-sample allocation not given. All samples were drawn on day 63, counting from the first vaccine or placebo injection. An Ad26 vector was used to express Wuhan-strain SARS-CoV-2 spike as the vaccine. TCRdb keeps only in-frame clones here, not all; method: immunoSEQ multiplex PCR. Here the sample spans roughly 680,000 clones, roughly nine tenths being singletons. Per germline, CDR1 KGHSH and CDR2 LQKENI. The CDR3 is made up of 12 amino acids. The germline V and J ends were trimmed by 1 base and 12 bases, with 10 bases remaining between them.

The material sequenced was peripheral blood, taken in a trial of Ad26.COV2.S vaccine versus placebo. This clonotype was sampled from a person between 18 and 59 years old who received the Ad26.COV2.S COVID-19 vaccine or a placebo. The V call is TRBV18, the J call TRBJ2-1; tentative D call: TRBD2 (5 bases). For the CDR3, the DNA is TGTGCCAGCTCACCACTCCGGGATAGGCAGTTCTTC. It is translated as CASSPLRDRQFF.